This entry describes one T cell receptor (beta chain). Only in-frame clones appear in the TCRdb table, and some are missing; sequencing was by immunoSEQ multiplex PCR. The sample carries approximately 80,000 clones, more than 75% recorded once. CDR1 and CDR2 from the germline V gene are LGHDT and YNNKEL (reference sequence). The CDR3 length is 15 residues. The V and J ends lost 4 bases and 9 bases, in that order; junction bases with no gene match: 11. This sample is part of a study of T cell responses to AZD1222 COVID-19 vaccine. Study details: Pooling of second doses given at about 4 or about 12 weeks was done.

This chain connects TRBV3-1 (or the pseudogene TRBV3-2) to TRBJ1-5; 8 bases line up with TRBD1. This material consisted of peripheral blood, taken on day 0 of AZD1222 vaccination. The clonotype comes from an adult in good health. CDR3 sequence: CASSRGGQGRSPQHF. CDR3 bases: TGTGCCAGCAGCCGAGGCGGACAGGGAAGGTCGCCCCAGCATTTT.